The T cell receptor beta chain under discussion was sequenced for a study of cytomegalovirus exposure and HLA in healthy donors (dated by TCRdb to 2016 to 2017). General notes on the study: In an earlier analysis of roughly 500 of the donors, 250 to 350 Gb of sequence data and 117 million unique TCR beta sequences from roughly 190 million T cells were reported. Class I and class II HLA loci were covered by the typing at four-digit resolution. To predict cytomegalovirus infection status, the study combined high-throughput TCR immunosequencing, statistical association of individual TCRs with disease status, and machine learning. An early release that covered about 600 HLA-typed donors contained around 330 gigabases of sequencing data and 75 million to 100 million unique TCR sequences. A later analysis re-examined previously published TCR beta repertoires from 610 or so donors and added high-resolution HLA genotyping to investigate patterns of TCR occurrence. The study aimed to test whether cataloging public T cell receptors could reveal signatures of past pathogen exposure. Among about 400 genotyped donors of the cohort, an average of approximately 200,000 unique TCR beta nucleotide sequences was sequenced per donor, of which about 20% were non-productive. Typing coverage varied by locus: roughly 629-640 donors for A, B, C, DRB1 and DQB1; approximately 500 for DQA1; some 610 for DPA1; 450 to 480 for DPB1. Donor age, sex, ethnicity and CMV serostatus were compiled together with the repertoire data. Rather than drawing on any new phenotypic data, the later analysis identified candidate immune exposures from TCR beta sequences and the way those sequences occurred across donors. A separate validation cohort of 90 to 150 different subjects was used in addition to the approximately 700-subject first cohort. The T cell repertoires of around 730 subjects were profiled by immunosequencing and related to cytomegalovirus serostatus. Of the 398 genotyped donors, less than 90% were placed in the genetic ancestry cluster associated with self-reported Caucasian donors. All discovery cohort repertoires had been generated on a single sequencing platform. Because of strong linkage in the cohort, a few DR-DQ haplotypes were treated as single units for association and clustering. An earlier analysis of approximately 580 of the donors used high-throughput TCR beta sequencing to judge whether each TCR beta V gene segment behaved as functional or pseudogenic. Genome-wide SNP genotypes for about 65% of the roughly 670 donors were used in a later genetic analysis, which treated that subset as a discovery cohort. Study-level results and caveats: Linkage disequilibrium might explain the correlated functional status among segregating V segments, but an unknown experimental factor could not be excluded. In a later analysis, most CMV-associated TCR beta chains were found to appear HLA-restricted, with HLA associations seemingly driven largely by CMV exposure. A cluster of highly shared sequence variants was judged likely to be a technical artifact of the sequencing pipeline. Sequencing depth was assumed to be roughly uniform across donors in the presence/absence analyses, though that assumption may not hold. Specific HLA alleles were associated with 16,951 TCR beta sequences at a false discovery rate of 0.05 in a later analysis. According to a later genetic analysis, donors in an Asian-associated ancestry cluster had fewer N-insertions in productive TCRs than the approximately 610-donor mean. Because the 87-base-pair reads could not distinguish some IMGT-functional V segments, including TRBV6-2 and TRBV6-3, those segments were excluded. In both the original and validation cohorts, the classifier was reported to diagnose cytomegalovirus status with high specificity and sensitivity. This cohort had only TCR beta chains sequenced, and the lack of alpha or paired-chain data limited which features could be detected. Immune exposure information for the cohort was limited to CMV serostatus. In a later genetic analysis, a missense DCLRE1C variant was associated with V-gene and J-gene trimming of TCR beta chains, and the association was replicated in an independent cohort. In the study, some 160 TCR beta chains were listed as associated with cytomegalovirus. Because counts were too low, around 18 rarely observed V segments, including chromosome 9 orphons, were left out of the earlier analysis of a few hundred of the donors. Because some donors lacked HLA typing at each locus, the association tests relied only on the typed subset. In a later analysis, the rate of TCR association differed among HLA loci, with DRB1 alleles having the most associated TCRs and HLA-C alleles having the fewest. A further reported finding was that TCR beta sequences accurately predicted the HLA-A and HLA-B alleles for most subjects in the first cohort. In a later analysis, HLA-associated TCR beta chains showed more clonal expansion and lower generation probabilities than non-associated chains that were equally common. Most TCR sequences were observed very rarely across donors, whereas some public TCRs were present in many individuals. The authors suggested that the approach could potentially be extended to other disease states and immunological phenotypes. In vitro tests confirmed that a few of the cytomegalovirus-associated TCR beta chains recognize cytomegalovirus antigens. Assigning TCR associations to individual alleles was difficult when HLA alleles, especially DR and DQ, strongly co-occurred. Several of the top co-occurrence clusters appeared to be linked to parvovirus B19, influenza, CMV and Epstein-Barr virus, according to a later analysis. In an earlier analysis of about 550 of the donors, most TCR beta V segments were observed in productive rearrangements about 87% or about 30% of the time, broadly matching IMGT annotations.

As concerns this clone: No antigen is known for it. An end of the junction does not agree with germline; a read error may underlie this.

Libraries were constructed by the immunoSEQ multiplex PCR assay. For the multiplex PCR, a mixture combining 60 forward primers for TCR Vbeta segments and 13 reverse primers for TCR Jbeta segments was used. Amplification of the CDR3 region of rearranged TCR beta genes was performed with a multiplex PCR assay on genomic DNA. The Illumina HiSeq System was used to sequence the amplified TCR beta libraries as 87-base-pair reads. Under the source paper's analysis protocol: Across the 670 or so repertoires, a later analysis counted roughly 77 million unique TCR beta chains, 9.5 million to 12 million of which were shared by at least two donors. Raw reads were error-corrected and collapsed into unique sequences with a nearest-neighbor algorithm that merged closely related sequences to remove PCR and sequencing errors. To assign V, D and J gene segments, CDR3 sequences were aligned to IMGT reference sequences. For a sequence to be retained, a match of at least six nucleotides to both a V gene segment and a J gene segment was required. A rearrangement was called productive if the CDR3 had no stop codons and remained in frame with V and J, and every other rearrangement was called non-productive. CDR3 was defined by IMGT convention, running from the second conserved V-encoded cysteine to the conserved J-encoded phenylalanine. In an earlier analysis of approximately 590 of the donors, sequences lacking an unambiguous match to a single V gene segment were excluded. In an earlier analysis of about 590 of the donors, a V segment was called functional when productive rearrangements were above 56.7%, and segregating when the standard deviation between donors exceeded 5%. A statistical classification framework was built to diagnose cytomegalovirus status from the catalog of TCR beta chain sequences. V and J gene assignment, in a later analysis, came from comparing TCR nucleotide sequences with IMGT/GENE-DB human TR gene sequences. Using the TCRdist pipeline, a later analysis assigned CDR3 sequences along with most-parsimonious VDJ recombination scenarios. In a later analysis, each TCR beta chain was defined by its CDR3 amino acid sequence together with its V-gene family, and reads without a unique V-gene family were excluded. In a later analysis, around 600 highly shared, low-generation-probability nucleotide sequences were removed to address suspected cross-contamination and a sequencing artifact. A later analysis calculated a clonal expansion index for each public chain from normalized within-repertoire ranks of inferred template counts. In a later analysis, generation probabilities were computed using a VDJ recombination model fitted to out-of-frame rearrangements, and the results were checked against IGoR. A later analysis scored TCR-TCR, TCR-HLA and TCR-CMV co-occurrence with hypergeometric tests, applying a repertoire-size bias correction to TCR pairs. False discovery rates were estimated in a later analysis by permuting HLA or CMV assignments 20 times. In a later analysis, co-occurring TCRs were grouped with DBSCAN, and TCRdist sequence similarity was added when clustering was performed within HLA-allele-positive subsets. Repertoires with fewer than 30,000 or more than 120,000 public chains, plus five repertoires with anomalous nucleotide sharing, were excluded from co-occurrence clustering. The table comes from immuneACCESS by way of TCRdb, which keeps in-frame sequences with V and J called. Part of the clones is missing from these tables; in studies checked, under half for an unresolved V gene and the rest for unknown reasons. Clone size and V and J calls were adopted from that table, with D and trimming inferred from the DNA. The sample table lists some 200,000 clones, roughly 82% of them with a count of one. In total, the top ten clones hold around 2.8% of the sample.

The cohort was made up of approximately 670 healthy bone marrow donors. Cohort members were all nominally healthy when sampled, although unrecorded immune exposures were likely present. The donor was CMV seropositive and was included in the group of 270 or so seropositive cohort members. Each donor provided a peripheral blood sample, and peripheral blood mononuclear cells were used for TCR beta sequencing. Genomic DNA was extracted from the blood cell samples with the Qiagen DNeasy Blood Extraction Kit. Its CDR3 holds 14 amino acids, cysteine through phenylalanine. Just CDR3 DNA is preserved here, 42 bases in frame from base 1. CDR1 and CDR2 (SNHLY, FYNNEI) derive from the germline V gene.

Sequencing used PBMCs. This sequence was found in a woman aged 45 to 65 in good health and CMV-seropositive. The receptor chain draws on TRBV2 and TRBJ1-1; the D segment could be TRBD1, given 5 matching bases. The DNA sequence follows: TGTGCCAGCAGACTTGGACGGGACGGGACTGAGGCTTTCTTT. Protein translation: CASRLGRDGTEAFF.